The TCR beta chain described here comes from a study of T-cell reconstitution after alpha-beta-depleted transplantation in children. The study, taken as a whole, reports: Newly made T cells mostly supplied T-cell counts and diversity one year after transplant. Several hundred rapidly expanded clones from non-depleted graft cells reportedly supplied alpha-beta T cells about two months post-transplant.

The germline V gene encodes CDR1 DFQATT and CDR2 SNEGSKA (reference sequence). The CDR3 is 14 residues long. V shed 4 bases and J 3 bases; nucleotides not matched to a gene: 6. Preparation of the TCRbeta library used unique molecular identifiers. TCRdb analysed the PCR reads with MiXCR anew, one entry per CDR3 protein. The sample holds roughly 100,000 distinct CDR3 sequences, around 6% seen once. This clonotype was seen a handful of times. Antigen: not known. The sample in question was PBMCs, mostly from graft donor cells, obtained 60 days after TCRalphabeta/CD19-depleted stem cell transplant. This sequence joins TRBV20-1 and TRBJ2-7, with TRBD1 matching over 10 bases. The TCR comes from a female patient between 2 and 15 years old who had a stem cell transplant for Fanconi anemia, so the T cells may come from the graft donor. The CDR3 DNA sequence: TGCAGTGCTACCGGGACAGGGGTTGGCTACGAGCAGTACTTC. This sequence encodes CSATGTGVGYEQYF.